Below, one T cell receptor (beta chain) is given with its context. Its antigen is not known. These data originate in a study of CD8+CD57+ T cells in acquired aplastic anemia. Looking at the study overall: Mean DNA quantity obtained from sorted CD4+ and CD8+ cells was approximately 3 ug.

Profiling that covered TCR beta VDJ and CDR3 relied on genomic DNA as its template. One entry per CDR3 protein, called by TCRdb with MiXCR from the reads. Among about 62,000 distinct CDR3 sequences listed, about 50% were seen once. Study observations and caveats: A significant difference in CD8+ Simpson's diversity between patients and controls was not found.

The CDR3 sequence is 15 residues long. The V and J ends lost 7 bases and 0 bases respectively, with 15 bases between them. The germline gives CDR1 SEHNR, CDR2 FQNEAQ (reference sequence). Material: sorted CD4+, CD8+, or CD8+CD57+ T cells (not recorded which) from PBMCs. The receptor was derived from a human donor in good health, serving as a control. This chain joins TRBV7-9 and TRBJ1-1; D is unclear. CDR3 residues: CASTQNRRMNTEAFF. The CDR3 region has the DNA TGTGCCAGCACCCAAAATAGGCGGATGAACACTGAAGCTTTCTTT. The full variable domain, completed using reference TRBV7-9 and TRBJ1-1, is DTGVSQNPRHKITKRGQNVTFRCDPISEHNRLYWYRQTLGQGPEFLTYFQNEAQLEKSRLLSDRFSAERPKGSFSTLEIQRTEQGDSAMYLCASTQNRRMNTEAFFGQGTRLTVV.